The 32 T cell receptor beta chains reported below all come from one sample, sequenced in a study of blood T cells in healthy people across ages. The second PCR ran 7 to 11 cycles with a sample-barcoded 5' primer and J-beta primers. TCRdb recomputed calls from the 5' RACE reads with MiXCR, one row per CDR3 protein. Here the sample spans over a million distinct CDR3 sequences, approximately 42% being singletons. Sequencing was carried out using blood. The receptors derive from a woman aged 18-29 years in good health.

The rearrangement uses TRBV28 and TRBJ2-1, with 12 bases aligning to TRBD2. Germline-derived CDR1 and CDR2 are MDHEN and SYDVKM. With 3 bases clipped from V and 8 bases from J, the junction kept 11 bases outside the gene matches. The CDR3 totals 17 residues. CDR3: CASSFTLLAGGADEQFF. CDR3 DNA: TGTGCCAGCAGTTTCACCCTACTAGCGGGAGGTGCTGATGAGCAGTTCTTC.

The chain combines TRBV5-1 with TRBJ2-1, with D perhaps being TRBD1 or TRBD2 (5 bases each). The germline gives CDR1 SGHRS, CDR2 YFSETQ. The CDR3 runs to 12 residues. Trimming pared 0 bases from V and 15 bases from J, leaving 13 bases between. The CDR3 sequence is CASSLDYWGPFF. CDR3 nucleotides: TGCGCCAGCAGCTTGGACTACTGGGGACCGTTCTTC.

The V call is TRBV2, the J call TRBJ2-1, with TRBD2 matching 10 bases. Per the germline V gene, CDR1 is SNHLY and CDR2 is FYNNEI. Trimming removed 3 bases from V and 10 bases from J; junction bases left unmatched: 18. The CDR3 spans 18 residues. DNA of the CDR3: TGTGCCAGCAGTGATAACGGGCAGGGCGGACTAGCGGCCTACGAGCAGTTCTTC. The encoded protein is CASSDNGQGGLAAYEQFF.

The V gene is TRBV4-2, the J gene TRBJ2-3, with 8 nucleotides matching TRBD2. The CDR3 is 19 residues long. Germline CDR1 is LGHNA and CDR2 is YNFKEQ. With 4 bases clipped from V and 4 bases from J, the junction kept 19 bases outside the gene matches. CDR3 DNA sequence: TGTGCCAGCAGCCCGATTGCCTCGGCGGCGGGGGGAGGTTCAGATACGCAGTATTTT. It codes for CASSPIASAAGGGSDTQYF.

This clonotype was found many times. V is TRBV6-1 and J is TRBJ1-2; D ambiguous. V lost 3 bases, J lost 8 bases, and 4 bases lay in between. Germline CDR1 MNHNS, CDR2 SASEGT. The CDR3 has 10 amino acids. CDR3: CASSEIGYTF. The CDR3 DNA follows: TGTGCCAGCAGTGAGATCGGCTACACCTTC.

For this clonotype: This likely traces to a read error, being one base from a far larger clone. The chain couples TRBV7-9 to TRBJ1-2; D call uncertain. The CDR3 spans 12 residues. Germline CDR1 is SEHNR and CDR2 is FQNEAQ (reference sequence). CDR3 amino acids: CSSSLDNYGYTF. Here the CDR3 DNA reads TGTTCCAGCAGCTTAGATAACTATGGCTACACCTTC.

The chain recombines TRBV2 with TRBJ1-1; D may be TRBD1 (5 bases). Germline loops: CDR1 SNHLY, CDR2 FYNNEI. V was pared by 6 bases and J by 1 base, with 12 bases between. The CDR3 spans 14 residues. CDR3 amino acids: CASRDTLRNTEAFF. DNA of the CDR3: TGTGCCAGCAGGGACACGCTGCGGAACACTGAAGCTTTCTTT.

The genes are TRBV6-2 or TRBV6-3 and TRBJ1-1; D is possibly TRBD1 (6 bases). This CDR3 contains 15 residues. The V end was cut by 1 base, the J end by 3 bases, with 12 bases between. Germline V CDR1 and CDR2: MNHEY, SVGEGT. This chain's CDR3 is CASSYYLRQDTEAFF. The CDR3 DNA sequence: TGTGCCAGCAGTTACTACCTTCGACAGGACACTGAAGCTTTCTTT.

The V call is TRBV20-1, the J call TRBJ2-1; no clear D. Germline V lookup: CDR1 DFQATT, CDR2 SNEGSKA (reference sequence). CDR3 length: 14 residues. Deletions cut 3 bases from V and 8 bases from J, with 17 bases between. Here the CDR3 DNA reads TGCAGTGCTAGGTTGGACCCCCCGGTCGATGAGCAGTTCTTC. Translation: CSARLDPPVDEQFF.

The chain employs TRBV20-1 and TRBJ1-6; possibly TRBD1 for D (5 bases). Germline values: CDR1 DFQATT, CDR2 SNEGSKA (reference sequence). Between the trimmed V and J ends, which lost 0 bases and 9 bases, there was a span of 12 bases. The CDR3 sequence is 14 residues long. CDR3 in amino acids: CSARDGLRGSPLHF. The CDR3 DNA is TGCAGTGCTAGAGATGGACTGAGGGGTTCACCCCTCCACTTT.

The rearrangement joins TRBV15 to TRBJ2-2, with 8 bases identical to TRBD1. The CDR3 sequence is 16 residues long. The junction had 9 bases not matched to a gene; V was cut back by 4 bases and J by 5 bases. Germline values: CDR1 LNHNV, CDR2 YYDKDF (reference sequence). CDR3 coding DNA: TGTGCCACCAGCAAGGGACAGGCGAAGAGAACCGGGGAGCTGTTTTTT. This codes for CATSKGQAKRTGELFF. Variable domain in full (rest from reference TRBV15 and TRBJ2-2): DAMVIQNPRYQVTQFGKPVTLSCSQTLNHNVMYWYQQKSSQAPKLLFHYYDKDFNNEADTPDNFQSRRPNTSFCFLDIRSPGLGDTAMYLCATSKGQAKRTGELFFGEGSRLTVL.

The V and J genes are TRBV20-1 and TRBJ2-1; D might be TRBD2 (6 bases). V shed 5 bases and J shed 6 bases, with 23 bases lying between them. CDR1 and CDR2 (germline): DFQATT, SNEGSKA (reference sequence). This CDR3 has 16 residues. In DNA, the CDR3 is TGCAGTGCTCGGTCGCTAACGGGGGTTAGGAGCAATGAGCAGTTCTTC. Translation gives CSARSLTGVRSNEQFF.

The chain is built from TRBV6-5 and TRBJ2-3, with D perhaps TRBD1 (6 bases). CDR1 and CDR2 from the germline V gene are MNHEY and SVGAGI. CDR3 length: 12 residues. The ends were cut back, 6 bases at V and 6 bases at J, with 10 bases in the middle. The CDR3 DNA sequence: TGTGCCAGCAGAGGGGGTTGGGATACGCAGTATTTT. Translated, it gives CASRGGWDTQYF.

The CDR3 DNA sequence: TGTGCCAGCAGCGTAGCGGGAGACTACGAGCAGTTCTTC. Protein product: CASSVAGDYEQFF. This chain uses TRBV7-3 with TRBJ2-1; TRBD2 matches at 9 bases. Germline V gene lookup returns CDR1 SGHTA and CDR2 FQGTGA. V lost 5 bases to trimming and J lost 10 bases; unmatched junction nucleotides: 6. This CDR3 is 13 amino acids long.

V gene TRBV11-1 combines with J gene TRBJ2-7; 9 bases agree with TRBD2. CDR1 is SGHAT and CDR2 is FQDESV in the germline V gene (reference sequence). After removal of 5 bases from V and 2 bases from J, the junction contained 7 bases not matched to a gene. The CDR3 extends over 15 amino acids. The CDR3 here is CASSSPSGKAYEQYF. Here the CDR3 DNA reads TGTGCCAGCAGCAGCCCTAGCGGGAAAGCCTACGAGCAGTACTTC.

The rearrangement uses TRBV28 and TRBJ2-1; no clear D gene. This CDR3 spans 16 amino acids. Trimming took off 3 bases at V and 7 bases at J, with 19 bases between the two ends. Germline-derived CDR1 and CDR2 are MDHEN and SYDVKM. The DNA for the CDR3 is TGTGCCAGCAGTTTGTCCGGACGAGCGTTTGGGAATGAGCAGTTCTTC. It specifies CASSLSGRAFGNEQFF.

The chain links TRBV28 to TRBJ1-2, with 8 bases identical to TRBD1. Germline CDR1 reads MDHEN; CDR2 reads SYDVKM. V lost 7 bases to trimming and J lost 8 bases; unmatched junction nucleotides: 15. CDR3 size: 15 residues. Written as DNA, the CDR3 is TGTGCCAGCACCACCACCGGCAGGGGGCGAAACGGCTACACCTTC. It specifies CASTTTGRGRNGYTF.

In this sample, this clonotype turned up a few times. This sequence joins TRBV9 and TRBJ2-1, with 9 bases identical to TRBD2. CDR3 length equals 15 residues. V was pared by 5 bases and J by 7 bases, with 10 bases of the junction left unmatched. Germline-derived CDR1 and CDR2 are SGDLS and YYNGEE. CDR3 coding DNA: TGTGCCAGCAGTCCCGGCGGTAGCGGGGGAAATGAGCAGTTCTTC. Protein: CASSPGGSGGNEQFF. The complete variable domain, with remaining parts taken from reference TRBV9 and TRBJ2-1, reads DSGVTQTPKHLITATGQRVTLRCSPRSGDLSVYWYQQSLDQGLQFLIQYYNGEERAKGNILERFSAQQFPDLHSELNLSSLELGDSALYFCASSPGGSGGNEQFFGPGTRLTVL.

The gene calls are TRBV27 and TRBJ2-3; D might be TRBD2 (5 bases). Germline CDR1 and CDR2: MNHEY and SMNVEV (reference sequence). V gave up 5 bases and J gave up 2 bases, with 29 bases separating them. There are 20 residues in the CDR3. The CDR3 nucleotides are TGTGCCAGCAGTCCCCTACGTACTCCCCTCAAGCGGACGTCCACAGATACGCAGTATTTT. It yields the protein CASSPLRTPLKRTSTDTQYF.

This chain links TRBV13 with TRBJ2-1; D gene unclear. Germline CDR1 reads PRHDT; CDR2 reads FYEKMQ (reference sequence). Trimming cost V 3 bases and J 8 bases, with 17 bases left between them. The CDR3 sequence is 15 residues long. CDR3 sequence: CASSFRYGLGDEQFF. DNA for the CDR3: TGTGCCAGCAGCTTTCGGTACGGGTTAGGAGATGAGCAGTTCTTC.

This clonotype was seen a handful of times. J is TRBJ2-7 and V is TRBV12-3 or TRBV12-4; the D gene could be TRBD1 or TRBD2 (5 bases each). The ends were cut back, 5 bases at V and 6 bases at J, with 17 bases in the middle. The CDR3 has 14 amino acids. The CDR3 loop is CASSAGTWIAEQYF. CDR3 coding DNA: TGTGCCAGCAGTGCCGGGACCTGGATAGCCGAGCAGTACTTC.

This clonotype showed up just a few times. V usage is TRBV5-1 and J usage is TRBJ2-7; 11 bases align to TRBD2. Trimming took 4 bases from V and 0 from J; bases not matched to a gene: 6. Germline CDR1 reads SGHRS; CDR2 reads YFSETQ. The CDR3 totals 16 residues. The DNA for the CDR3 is TGCGCCAGCAGCCTGGAAACTAGCGGGAGCTCCTACGAGCAGTACTTC. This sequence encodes CASSLETSGSSYEQYF.

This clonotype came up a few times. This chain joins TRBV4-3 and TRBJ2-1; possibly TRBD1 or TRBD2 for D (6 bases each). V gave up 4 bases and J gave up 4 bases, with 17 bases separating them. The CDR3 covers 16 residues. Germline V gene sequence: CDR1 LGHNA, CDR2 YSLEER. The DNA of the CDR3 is TGCGCCAGCAGCCCCGAGGGGGGTACGGGTTACAATGAGCAGTTCTTC. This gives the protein CASSPEGGTGYNEQFF.

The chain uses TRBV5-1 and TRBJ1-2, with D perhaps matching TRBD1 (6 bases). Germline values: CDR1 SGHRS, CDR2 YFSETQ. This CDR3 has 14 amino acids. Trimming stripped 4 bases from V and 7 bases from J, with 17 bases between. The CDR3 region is CASSVGDITGGYTF. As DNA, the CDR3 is TGCGCCAGCAGCGTCGGGGACATTACGGGTGGCTACACCTTC.

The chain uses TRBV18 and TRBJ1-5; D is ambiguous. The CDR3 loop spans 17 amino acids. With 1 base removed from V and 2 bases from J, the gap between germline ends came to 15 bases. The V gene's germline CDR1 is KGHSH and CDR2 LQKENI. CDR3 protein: CASSPQGPTKGNQPQHF. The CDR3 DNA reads TGTGCCAGCTCACCACAAGGACCCACTAAGGGCAATCAGCCCCAGCATTTT.

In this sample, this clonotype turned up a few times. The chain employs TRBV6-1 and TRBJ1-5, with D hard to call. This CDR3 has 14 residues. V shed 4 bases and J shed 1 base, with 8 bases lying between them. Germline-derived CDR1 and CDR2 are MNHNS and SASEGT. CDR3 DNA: TGTGCCAGCAGTGGGCGGCGGAGCAATCAGCCCCAGCATTTT. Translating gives CASSGRRSNQPQHF.

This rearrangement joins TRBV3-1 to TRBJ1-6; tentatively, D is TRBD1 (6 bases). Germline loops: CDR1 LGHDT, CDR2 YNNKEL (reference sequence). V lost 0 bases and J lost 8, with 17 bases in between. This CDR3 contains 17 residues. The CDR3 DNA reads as TGTGCCAGCAGCCAAGAAGCCGTGGCAGGGGTTGATTCACCCCTCCACTTT. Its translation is CASSQEAVAGVDSPLHF.

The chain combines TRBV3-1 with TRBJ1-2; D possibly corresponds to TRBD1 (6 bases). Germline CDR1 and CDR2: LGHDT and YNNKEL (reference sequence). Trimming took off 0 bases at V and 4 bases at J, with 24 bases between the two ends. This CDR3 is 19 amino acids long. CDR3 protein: CASSQDEGGSPSFFYGYTF. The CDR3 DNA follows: TGTGCCAGCAGCCAAGATGAGGGGGGAAGTCCTAGTTTTTTCTATGGCTACACCTTC.

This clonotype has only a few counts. The CDR3 region has the DNA TGTGCCACCAGTGATTTACGGGGGTCTACGCAGTATTTT. Protein product: CATSDLRGSTQYF. This chain connects TRBV24-1 to TRBJ2-3; a weak D match, TRBD2 (6 bases). The CDR3 contains 13 residues. The germline gives CDR1 KGHDR, CDR2 SFDVKD. Trimming shortened V by 1 base and J by 8 bases, and 9 bases separated the two germline ends.

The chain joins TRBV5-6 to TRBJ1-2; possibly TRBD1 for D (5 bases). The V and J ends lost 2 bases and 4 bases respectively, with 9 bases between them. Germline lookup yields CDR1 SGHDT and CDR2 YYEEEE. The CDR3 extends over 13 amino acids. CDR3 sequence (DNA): TGTGCCAGCAGCTTACAGGAGGCCTATGGCTACACCTTC. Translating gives CASSLQEAYGYTF.

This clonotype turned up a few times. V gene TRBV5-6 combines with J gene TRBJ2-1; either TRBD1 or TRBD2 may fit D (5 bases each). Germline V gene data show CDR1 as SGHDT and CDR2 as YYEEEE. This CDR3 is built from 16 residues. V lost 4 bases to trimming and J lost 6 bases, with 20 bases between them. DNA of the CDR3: TGTGCCAGCAGCGACACCCGGGACCGCGGAGGCAATGAGCAGTTCTTC. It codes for CASSDTRDRGGNEQFF.

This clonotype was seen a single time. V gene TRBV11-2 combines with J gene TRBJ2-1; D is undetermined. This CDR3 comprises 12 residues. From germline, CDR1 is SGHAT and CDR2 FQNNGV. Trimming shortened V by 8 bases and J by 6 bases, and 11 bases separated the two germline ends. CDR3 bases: TGTGCCAGCGGCTCCTCTAGCAATGAGCAGTTCTTC. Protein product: CASGSSSNEQFF.